This T cell receptor beta chain is from a study of persistence of HIV-infected CD4 T cells. As for this clone: Its antigen is not identified.

The V gene's germline CDR1 is MNHEY and CDR2 SVGAGI. The CDR3 has 14 residues. Germline trimming cut 2 bases from V and 2 bases from J; bases unmatched to any gene: 1. Stimulation used around 9.1 ug/mL lysate from CMV-infected fibroblasts. Sorting selected CD4+ T cells upregulating both CD40 ligand and CD69. Adults with HIV-1 started suppressive ART while chronically infected. The immunoSEQ assay was version 4, run in survey mode. Sequencing used immunoSEQ multiplex PCR; TCRdb keeps in-frame clones, though not all of them. The data show about 21,000 clones, 78% seen once. This receptor was identified in an adult man with HIV who was CMV-seropositive. This sample comprised CD4+ T cells sorted from PBMCs after approximately 19-hour stimulation, obtained from a patient who received antiretroviral therapy. The rearrangement links TRBV6-5 to TRBJ1-1; 8 bases map to TRBD1. Written as DNA, the CDR3 is TGTGCCAGCAGTTACCAGGGGGCAAACACTGAAGCTTTCTTT. This gives the protein CASSYQGANTEAFF.